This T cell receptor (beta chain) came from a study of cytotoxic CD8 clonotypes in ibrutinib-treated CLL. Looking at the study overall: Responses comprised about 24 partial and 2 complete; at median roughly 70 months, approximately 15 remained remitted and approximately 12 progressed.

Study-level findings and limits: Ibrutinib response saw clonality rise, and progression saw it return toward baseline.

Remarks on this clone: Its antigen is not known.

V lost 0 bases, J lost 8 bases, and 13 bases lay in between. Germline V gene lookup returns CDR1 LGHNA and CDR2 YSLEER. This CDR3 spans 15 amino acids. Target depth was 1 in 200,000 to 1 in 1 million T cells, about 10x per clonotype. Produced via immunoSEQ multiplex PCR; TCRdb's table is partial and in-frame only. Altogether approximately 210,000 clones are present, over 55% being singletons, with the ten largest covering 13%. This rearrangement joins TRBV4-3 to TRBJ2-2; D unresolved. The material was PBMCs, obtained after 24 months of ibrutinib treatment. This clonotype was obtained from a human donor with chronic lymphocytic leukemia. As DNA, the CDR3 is TGCGCCAGCAGCCAAGATCTAGGGCGCGAAGGGGAGCTGTTTTTT. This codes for CASSQDLGREGELFF.